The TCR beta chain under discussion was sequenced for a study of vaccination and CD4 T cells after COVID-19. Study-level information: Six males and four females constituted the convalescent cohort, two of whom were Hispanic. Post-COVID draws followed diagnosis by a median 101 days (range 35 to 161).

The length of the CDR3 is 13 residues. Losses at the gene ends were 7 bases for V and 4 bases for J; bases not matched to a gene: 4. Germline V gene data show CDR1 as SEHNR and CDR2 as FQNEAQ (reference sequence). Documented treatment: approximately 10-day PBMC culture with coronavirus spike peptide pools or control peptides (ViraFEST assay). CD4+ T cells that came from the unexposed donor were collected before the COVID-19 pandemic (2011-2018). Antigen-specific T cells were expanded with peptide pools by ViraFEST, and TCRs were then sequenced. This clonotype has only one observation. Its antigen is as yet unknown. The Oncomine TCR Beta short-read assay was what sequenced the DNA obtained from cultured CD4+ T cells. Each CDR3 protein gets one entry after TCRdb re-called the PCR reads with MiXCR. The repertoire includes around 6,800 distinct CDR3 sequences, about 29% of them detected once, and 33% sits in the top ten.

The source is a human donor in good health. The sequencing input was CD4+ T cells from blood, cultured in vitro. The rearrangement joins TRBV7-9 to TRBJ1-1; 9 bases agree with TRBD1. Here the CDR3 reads CASTGQGTTEAFF. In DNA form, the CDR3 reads TGTGCCAGCACCGGACAGGGGACCACTGAAGCTTTCTTT.